These T cell receptor beta chains were read from a single sample in a study of shared T cell receptors in the human thymus. Data came from immunoSEQ multiplex PCR; TCRdb stores just in-frame clones and leaves some out. Of hundreds of thousands of clones listed, roughly 94% are singletons. The sample taken for sequencing was thymocytes. The source of these receptors is a human donor. CDR3s include the opening cysteine and the closing phenylalanine or tryptophan. A D gene is named only where the DNA matches it firmly.

DNA: TGCGCCAGCAGCTTTCGACAACCTAAACCTGACAATGAGCAGTTCTTC
CDR3: CASSFRQPKPDNEQFF
J: TRBJ2-1
D: NA
V: TRBV4-3

DNA: TGCAGCGTTGGACCCAGGGGTTTCCAAGAGACCCAGTACTTC
CDR3: CSVGPRGFQETQYF
J: TRBJ2-5
D: NA
V: TRBV29-1

DNA: TGTGCCTGGGACCCGGGACTAGCCGCCTACGAGCAGTACTTC
CDR3: CAWDPGLAAYEQYF
J: TRBJ2-7
D: TRBD2
V: TRBV30

DNA: TGTGCCAGCAAAAATACTCCATACAATGAGCAGTTCTTC
CDR3: CASKNTPYNEQFF
J: TRBJ2-1
D: NA
V: TRBV27

DNA: TGTGCCAGCAGCCGAAGCGGGCCTGCAACTAATGAAAAACTGTTTTTT
CDR3: CASSRSGPATNEKLFF
J: TRBJ1-4
D: NA
V: TRBV28

DNA: TGTGCCAGCAGCTTCCCCCGGGGAGGGGGGAGCACCGGGGAGCTGTTTTTT
CDR3: CASSFPRGGGSTGELFF
J: TRBJ2-2
D: NA
V: TRBV7-2

DNA: TGTGCCAGCAGCTTACGCCACAATGAGCAGTTCTTC
CDR3: CASSLRHNEQFF
J: TRBJ2-1
D: NA
V: TRBV7-6

DNA: TGTGCCAGCAGTTTAAACGGATACGACTATAGCAATCAGCCCCAGCATTTT
CDR3: CASSLNGYDYSNQPQHF
J: TRBJ1-5
D: NA
V: TRBV27

DNA: TGTGCCAGCAGCTTAGGATCAAGGTTCTCCTACGAGCAGTACTTC
CDR3: CASSLGSRFSYEQYF
J: TRBJ2-7
D: NA
V: TRBV7-9

DNA: TGTGCCAGCAGGAGTAGACAGGGATCTAACTATGGCTACACCTTC
CDR3: CASRSRQGSNYGYTF
J: TRBJ1-2
D: TRBD1
V: TRBV5-4

DNA: TGTGCCAGCAGTCTTCACAAACAGGGGGCCAGCTACGAGCAGTACTTC
CDR3: CASSLHKQGASYEQYF
J: TRBJ2-7
D: TRBD1
V: TRBV28

DNA: TGCGCCAGCAGCCATGTTTACCTGGGGACAGAACTACTACAAATTCTTAGAAACACCATATATTTT
CDR3: CASSHVYLGTELLQILRNTIYF
J: TRBJ1-3
D: TRBD1
V: TRBV4-1

DNA: TGCGCCAGCAGCTTGGGAGGGCCAGATACGCAGTATTTT
CDR3: CASSLGGPDTQYF
J: TRBJ2-3
D: NA
V: TRBV5-1

DNA: TGTGCCAGCAGCATTCCCGGGACAAGGTACGAGCAGTACTTC
CDR3: CASSIPGTRYEQYF
J: TRBJ2-7
D: NA
V: TRBV5-6

DNA: TGTGCCAGCAGCGTAGCAGACAGGGGGCGTGAGACCCAGTACTTC
CDR3: CASSVADRGRETQYF
J: TRBJ2-5
D: TRBD1
V: TRBV9